The T cell receptor (beta chain) described here comes from a study of blood T cell repertoires in COVID-19. Study-level information: Samples came from the United States, Italy and Spain, spanning acute and convalescent COVID-19. The analysed material was cDNA or gDNA that came from T cells, B-cell-depleted T cells, or PBMCs.

In the authors' methods: Researchers report that nucleated cell counts were estimated from reference gene primer amplification. The method was immunoSEQ multiplex PCR; TCRdb's version includes in-frame clones alone and lacks a portion of them. That table is the source of V, J and clone size, and D and trimming were worked out from the DNA. The data contain 100,000 to 150,000 clones, approximately 90% of them singletons. Germline V gives CDR1 SQVTM, CDR2 ANQGSEA. The CDR3 has 10 residues. Trimming took off 7 bases at V and 2 bases at J, with 4 bases between the two ends. The TCR sequence derives from a human donor in a cohort sampled during active COVID-19. V and J are TRBV29-1 and TRBJ2-3; D remains ambiguous. The sample was peripheral blood. CDR3 region: CSANTDTQYF. The DNA of the CDR3 is TGCAGCGCTAACACAGATACGCAGTATTTT.